Presented here are 30 T cell receptor beta chains from one specimen sequenced in a study of blood T cells in healthy people across ages. Alongside a J-beta primer mix, a sample-barcoded 5' primer served in a second PCR lasting roughly 7 to 11 cycles. Each CDR3 protein gets one entry after TCRdb re-called the 5' RACE reads with MiXCR. This sample has roughly 2 million distinct CDR3 sequences; about 50% occur once, and the top ten carry 2.1%. Material for sequencing was blood. These receptors were taken from a woman in her 40s in good health.

This clonotype has more than one count but fewer than ten. The V gene is TRBV5-1, the J gene TRBJ2-5, with 11 bases identical to TRBD2. J was trimmed by 0 bases and V by 0 bases; bases with no gene match: 4. This CDR3 has 17 residues. The germline CDR1 and CDR2 sequences are SGHRS and YFSETQ. The CDR3 DNA reads as TGCGCCAGCAGCTTGGCGACTAGCGGGACCTACCAAGAGACCCAGTACTTC. Amino acid sequence: CASSLATSGTYQETQYF.

Only one count was recorded for this clonotype. The CDR3 reads CASSPWTSGSAAGEQFF. Here the CDR3 DNA reads TGTGCCAGCAGCCCTTGGACTAGCGGTTCCGCGGCGGGAGAGCAGTTCTTC. The genes are TRBV7-2 and TRBJ2-1, with 10 positions matching TRBD2. V shed 5 bases and J 10 bases; nucleotides not matched to a gene: 17. The CDR3 is 17 amino acids. Per germline, CDR1 SGHTA and CDR2 FQGNSA.

A remark on this clonotype: An end of the junction differs from the germline gene, which may be a read error. The chain combines TRBV12-3 or TRBV12-4 with TRBJ2-4, with a weak D call TRBD2 (6 bases). The tail of the sequence fits TRBJ2-7 better, so the J call may be wrong. The CDR3 has 12 amino acids. The CDR3 DNA is TGTGTCAGCAGTTCGACAGCGGGCGAGCAGTACTTC. This gives the protein CVSSSTAGEQYF.

The chain links TRBV7-2 to TRBJ2-5, with D perhaps TRBD1 (6 bases). This CDR3 comprises 15 residues. CDR1 is SGHTA and CDR2 is FQGNSA in the germline V gene. V was shortened by 4 bases and J by 5 bases, with 17 bases between the two germline ends. The CDR3 coding sequence is TGTGCCAGCAGCTCGGGAACAGGGTCGTGGGAGACCCAGTACTTC. It encodes CASSSGTGSWETQYF. The full variable domain, its missing parts supplied by reference TRBV7-2 and TRBJ2-5, is GAGVSQSPSNKVTEKGKDVELRCDPISGHTALYWYRQSLGQGLEFLIYFQGNSAPDKSGLPSDRFSAERTGGSVSTLTIQRTQQEDSAVYLCASSSGTGSWETQYFGPGTRLLVL.

The chain combines TRBV14 with TRBJ2-1; 13 positions match TRBD2. There are 18 residues in the CDR3. V lost 1 base, J lost 8 bases, and 11 bases stayed unmatched. CDR1 and CDR2 from the germline V gene are SGHDN and FVKESK. The CDR3 protein is CASSQAPKTSGGPYEQFF. The CDR3 DNA sequence: TGTGCCAGCAGCCAAGCCCCTAAGACTAGCGGGGGGCCGTATGAGCAGTTCTTC.

This clonotype was seen more than once but under ten times. J is TRBJ2-5 and V is TRBV4-3; D possibly corresponds to TRBD2 (5 bases). The CDR3 covers 15 residues. Per germline, CDR1 LGHNA and CDR2 YSLEER. The V gene lost 0 bases and the J gene lost 2 bases, with 10 bases spanning the gap. The DNA of the CDR3 is TGCGCCAGCAGCCAAGATCCTGGACTGCAAGAGACCCAGTACTTC. Translating it yields CASSQDPGLQETQYF.

V usage is TRBV5-1 and J usage is TRBJ1-4, with TRBD1 matching 8 bases. After removal of 5 bases from V and 5 bases from J, the junction contained 5 bases not matched to a gene. The CDR3 is 14 residues long. Looked up from germline, CDR1 is SGHRS and CDR2 is YFSETQ. In nucleotides, the CDR3 is TGCGCCAGCAGGGGACAGGTCGGAAATGAAAAACTGTTTTTT. Translated, it gives CASRGQVGNEKLFF.

The rearrangement links TRBV28 to TRBJ1-4; D possibly corresponds to TRBD1 (5 bases). The CDR3 runs to 17 residues. The ends were cut back, 6 bases at V and 0 bases at J, with 17 bases in the middle. Germline CDR1 reads MDHEN; CDR2 reads SYDVKM. The CDR3 DNA sequence: TGTGCCAGCAGAACTGGGACGGCAGGACCAACTAATGAAAAACTGTTTTTT. As protein: CASRTGTAGPTNEKLFF.

This rearrangement joins TRBV12-3 or TRBV12-4 to TRBJ2-5, with TRBD2 matching 12 bases. CDR3 length: 18 residues. J was trimmed by 2 bases and V by 6 bases; bases with no gene match: 13. The CDR3 sequence: CASSLTSGGASPQETQYF. In nucleotides, the CDR3 is TGTGCCAGCAGCCTGACTAGCGGGGGCGCGAGTCCTCAAGAGACCCAGTACTTC.

On this clonotype itself: A read error may explain this, as a much larger clone is one base away. The chain combines TRBV29-1 with TRBJ2-3, with unresolved D. This CDR3 contains 12 residues. Germline V lookup: CDR1 SQVTM, CDR2 ANQGSEA. V was shortened by 4 bases and J by 6 bases, with 11 bases between the two germline ends. CDR3 amino acids: CSVVASMDTQYF. DNA for the CDR3: TGCAGCGTTGTGGCATCCATGGATACGCAGTATTTT.

The V call is TRBV10-2, the J call TRBJ2-4, with D perhaps matching TRBD1 or TRBD2 (5 bases each). CDR1 is WSHSY, CDR2 SAAADI, per germline. The V gene lost 0 bases and the J gene lost 4 bases, with 10 bases spanning the gap. This CDR3 comprises 15 residues. The CDR3 DNA reads TGCGCCAGCAGTGAGTCAACGGGACCTAAAAACATTCAGTACTTC. Its translation: CASSESTGPKNIQYF.

The chain uses TRBV20-1 and TRBJ2-1; no firm D call. Deletions cut 1 base from V and 0 bases from J, with 10 bases between. The CDR3 has 15 residues. In germline, CDR1 is DFQATT, CDR2 SNEGSKA (reference sequence). The DNA of the CDR3 is TGCAGTGCTAGAGCAGCGTCCAGCTCCTACAATGAGCAGTTCTTC. Protein product: CSARAASSSYNEQFF.

This clonotype was recorded a few times. The chain joins TRBV7-2 to TRBJ2-3; TRBD2 aligns across 12 bases. The CDR3 loop spans 17 amino acids. The germline CDR1 and CDR2 sequences are SGHTA and FQGNSA. The ends lost 0 bases at V and 5 bases at J; junction bases unmatched: 6. Here the CDR3 DNA reads TGTGCCAGCAGCTTAGCGCCTGCTAGCGGGGGGGGAGATACGCAGTATTTT. Translation: CASSLAPASGGGDTQYF.

A word on this clonotype: Germline is not matched at one junction end, which may reflect a read error. The chain employs TRBV5-5 and TRBJ1-2; 7 bases fit TRBD1. The CDR3 runs 16 residues. CDR1 is SGHKS, CDR2 YYEKEE, per germline (reference sequence). The CDR3 here is CASSLNRGFSNYGYTF. The CDR3 coding sequence is TGTGCCAGCAGCTTGAACAGGGGATTTTCTAACTATGGTTACACCTTC.

DNA of the CDR3: TGTGCCAGCAGCTTACGGGGACAATTGGGTGAGCAGTTCTTC. It translates to CASSLRGQLGEQFF. The rearrangement uses TRBV5-6 and TRBJ2-1, with D possibly TRBD1 on 6 matching bases. This CDR3 is built from 14 residues. CDR1 and CDR2 (germline): SGHDT, YYEEEE. V lost 2 bases and J 9 bases, leaving 15 bases between the germline ends.

The table lists this clonotype with a few counts. The chain couples TRBV12-3 or TRBV12-4 to TRBJ1-6; 7 positions agree with TRBD1. This CDR3 contains 15 residues. Trimming removed 5 bases from V and 4 bases from J; junction bases left unmatched: 5. DNA for the CDR3: TGTGCCAGCAGTAGAGGGACAGCGTATAATTCACCCCTCCACTTT. As protein: CASSRGTAYNSPLHF.

The V gene is TRBV3-1, the J gene TRBJ2-1; 9 bases fit TRBD1. Germline lookup yields CDR1 LGHDT and CDR2 YNNKEL (reference sequence). The trim removed 0 bases at V and 8 bases at J, leaving 5 bases unmatched. The CDR3 runs to 15 residues. The CDR3 region is CASSQDQDRGHEQFF. CDR3 in DNA: TGTGCCAGCAGCCAAGATCAGGACAGGGGCCATGAGCAGTTCTTC.

The chain joins TRBV9 to TRBJ2-5; the D call may be TRBD1 or TRBD2 (5 bases each). The CDR3 extends over 15 amino acids. Germline lookup yields CDR1 SGDLS and CDR2 YYNGEE. Trimming cost V 3 bases and J 5 bases, with 17 bases left between them. The CDR3 DNA follows: TGTGCCAGCAGCGCAGGGACGCCTAGTAGGGAGACCCAGTACTTC. This translates into CASSAGTPSRETQYF.

The chain is built from TRBV7-2 and TRBJ1-5, with D uncertain. Germline values: CDR1 SGHTA, CDR2 FQGNSA. The CDR3 length is 14 residues. V was clipped by 5 bases and J by 0 bases, with 8 bases between them. The CDR3 DNA follows: TGTGCCAGCAGCGTGGGGATTAGCAATCAGCCCCAGCATTTT. Translated, it gives CASSVGISNQPQHF.

This clonotype was seen more than once but under ten times. The genes are TRBV5-1 and TRBJ2-1; D could derive from TRBD1 or TRBD2 (6 bases each). The germline V and J ends were trimmed by 3 bases and 8 bases, with 18 bases remaining between them. Germline V gene sequence: CDR1 SGHRS, CDR2 YFSETQ. This CDR3 has 15 amino acids. CDR3 nucleotide sequence: TGCGCCAGCAGCTCCGGGGGCAGGGGCATGGATGAGCAGTTCTTC. Translated: CASSSGGRGMDEQFF.

The chain has TRBV4-1 and TRBJ1-2; 7 positions agree with TRBD1. CDR1 is MGHRA and CDR2 is YSYEKL in the germline V gene. V lost 1 base, J lost 6 bases, and 5 bases stayed unmatched. The CDR3 contains 14 residues. The CDR3 protein is CASSQGTGLNGYTF. In DNA form, the CDR3 reads TGCGCCAGCAGCCAAGGGACAGGACTGAATGGCTACACCTTC.

This chain uses TRBV20-1 with TRBJ2-1; D might be TRBD2 (5 bases). This CDR3 comprises 15 residues. V lost 0 bases and J 2 bases, leaving 11 bases between the germline ends. Germline V gene data show CDR1 as DFQATT and CDR2 as SNEGSKA (reference sequence). Written as DNA, the CDR3 is TGCAGTGCTAGAGATACCGGGGATCCCTACAATGAGCAGTTCTTC. It translates to CSARDTGDPYNEQFF.

V is TRBV21-1 and J is TRBJ2-7; the table's D call, TRBD1, has no DNA check behind it. TRBV21-1 is assigned pseudogene status. The CDR3 contains 14 residues. The CDR3 DNA follows: TGTGCCAGCAGCAACCTCGGACAGAACTACGAGCAGTACTTC. Protein sequence: CASSNLGQNYEQYF.

J is TRBJ2-7 and V is TRBV5-6; D is perhaps TRBD1 (5 bases). Germline-derived CDR1 and CDR2 are SGHDT and YYEEEE. The CDR3 is made up of 17 amino acids. V was pared by 1 base and J by 2 bases, with 19 bases between. The CDR3 is CASSLTGTGYYTYEQYF. The CDR3 DNA reads TGTGCCAGCAGCTTGACCGGAACAGGTTACTATACCTACGAGCAGTACTTC.

The chain recombines TRBV28 with TRBJ2-1, with 11 bases matching TRBD1. This CDR3 has 16 amino acids. V was pared by 3 bases and J by 5 bases, with 6 bases of the junction left unmatched. In germline, CDR1 is MDHEN, CDR2 SYDVKM. The DNA for the CDR3 is TGTGCCAGCAGTTTCGGGGGGGGACAGGGGGACAATGAGCAGTTCTTC. This codes for CASSFGGGQGDNEQFF.

The chain recombines TRBV12-3 or TRBV12-4 with TRBJ2-3; 12 bases are shared with TRBD1. This CDR3 region has 16 residues. Trimming took 7 bases from V and 4 from J; bases not matched to a gene: 9. CDR3 amino acids: CASTGGTGGRSDTQYF. CDR3 coding DNA: TGTGCCAGCACCGGCGGGACAGGGGGCAGGTCAGATACGCAGTATTTT.

The V and J genes are TRBV2 and TRBJ2-4; maybe TRBD1 (6 bases). Germline lookup yields CDR1 SNHLY and CDR2 FYNNEI. CDR3 length equals 16 residues. Trimming removed 6 bases at V and 1 base at J, with 16 bases between. For the CDR3, the DNA is TGTGCCAGCAGCTATCAGGGGTCTTGGGCCAAAAACATTCAGTACTTC. Translating it yields CASSYQGSWAKNIQYF.

The chain couples TRBV7-8 to TRBJ1-6, with a possible D match to TRBD1 (6 bases). V was trimmed by 2 bases and J by 8 bases, leaving 16 bases between them. Germline V lookup: CDR1 SGHVS, CDR2 FQNEAQ. This CDR3 contains 16 residues. In nucleotides, the CDR3 is TGTGCCAGCAGCTTAACGGGGGCTATGAGCGATTCACCCCTCCACTTT. It is translated as CASSLTGAMSDSPLHF.

This clonotype occurred a few times. The rearrangement joins TRBV6-6 to TRBJ2-5; no reliable D call. Trimming removed 8 bases at V and 4 bases at J, with 20 bases between. The CDR3 is made up of 15 amino acids. The germline V gene has CDR1 MNHNY and CDR2 SVGAGI (reference sequence). The CDR3 DNA sequence: TGTGCCAGCTCGGTGGGTTGGGGTGCCGGAGAGACCCAGTACTTC. Protein product: CASSVGWGAGETQYF.

This clonotype was detected a few times. This chain joins TRBV12-5 and TRBJ2-3, with D possibly being TRBD2 (5 bases). The CDR3 sequence is 15 residues long. CDR1 is LGHNT, CDR2 FRNRAP, per germline. Deletions cut 0 bases from V and 8 bases from J, with 15 bases between. The chain's CDR3 is CASGLVNAGLGTQYF. CDR3 in DNA: TGTGCTAGTGGTTTGGTAAACGCGGGTCTCGGTACGCAGTATTTT.